This TCR beta chain emerged from a study of blood T cells in healthy people across ages (dated by TCRdb to the mid-2010s). Study-level background: In model experiments, template switching captured about one uniquely barcoded TCR beta cDNA molecule for every two T cells. Two additional independent replicas of 1 million unique cDNA reads from the same blood draw were analyzed for two donors (one aged 18 to 29 and one aged 80 or older). The donors were divided into four age groups: young (average about 15 years), middle-aged (under 40), aged (under 70) and long-lived (roughly 86). Using deep sequencing normalized with unique cDNA molecular identifiers, the study measured how TCR beta repertoire diversity changes with age. To avoid experimental bias, donors of different ages were spread randomly across the sequencing lanes. What the work shows at the level of the full study, not this receptor alone: The CMV infection status of donors was not known, potentially confounding age-related changes in expanded clonotypes. Estimates of total diversity based on one million sequenced T cells were considered lower bounds and underestimates. There was a strong correlation between observed TCR beta diversity and the percentage of naive T cells measured by flow cytometry. As age increased, observed TCR beta diversity per million T cells dropped in a roughly linear way, and a significant reduction was already evident by age approximately 40. Because profiling used bulk unsorted PBMCs, naive and antigen-experienced compartments could not be compared conclusively. Compared with the aged group, the long-lived group had more naive CD4+ T cells, fewer expanded clones and increased TCR diversity, suggesting age selection.

Systemically healthy Caucasian individuals from Russia, about 38 in total and aged about 6 to 90 years, were included as donors. Each donor gave 8.5 to 10 milliliters of peripheral blood, collected into EDTA-treated Vacutainer tubes. PBMCs were isolated by Ficoll-Paque density-gradient centrifugation, with at least 6 million obtained per sample. Trizol reagent was used to extract total RNA from PBMCs, with at least 5 micrograms per sample. Naive CD45RAhigh/CD27high T cell percentages were measured by flow cytometry on a PBMC aliquot from every donor. In this sample, this clonotype turned up a few times. Its antigen target is currently unknown. Base quality data are lacking; no much larger clone is found one base away. Libraries were constructed by 5' RACE. The run used an Illumina HiSeq 2500. A second 7 to 11 cycle PCR used a sample-barcoded 5' primer and a J-beta primer mix. Each TCR beta cDNA molecule received a unique molecular identifier from a template-switch 5' adaptor carrying 12 random nucleotides. Each sample yielded at least 2.5 million CDR3-containing paired-end reads. First-strand cDNA was synthesized from all RNA with the Mint cDNA synthesis kit, primed by a TRBC-specific oligonucleotide. Following uracil-DNA glycosylase treatment, a first 18-cycle PCR with universal primers M1SS and BC2_uni_R was performed on all cDNA. Regarding the original processing steps: For normalization, 1 million high-quality reads, each with a distinct molecular identifier, were randomly selected from each sample. Instead of being binned into consensus sequences, reads with shared molecular identifiers were discarded. MiTCR, run with a Q25 quality threshold and the strictest error-elimination algorithm, handled CDR3 identification, clonotype clustering and error correction. A nonparametric unseen species model using Euler transformation provided a lower-bound estimate of total TCR beta diversity. Clones were called with MiXCR by TCRdb after fastp trimmed the public reads at Q25, and only in-frame beta chains were retained. A single entry per CDR3 protein holds the most common genes and DNA from its merged rows. TCRdb's processing, not the authors', yielded these V and J calls. The sample table contains about 670,000 distinct CDR3 sequences; only one count was recorded for around 38% of them. The ten largest clonotypes hold around 32% of the sample.

The CDR3, from cysteine to phenylalanine, totals 20 residues. The CDR3 DNA has 60 bases and is translated from base 1. The sequencing input was blood. Rearrangement joined TRBV21-1 to TRBJ2-7; TRBD1 was called by the table and not checked on the DNA. TRBV21-1 is marked as a pseudogene. This sequence originates from an elderly man in good health. The CDR3 region: CASVNWNREMGFVMGYEQYF. The DNA sequence reads TGTGCCAGCGTCAACTGGAACAGGGAGATGGGCTTTGTCATGGGCTACGAGCAGTACTTC.